This TCR beta chain was sequenced in a study of T cell responses to AZD1222 COVID-19 vaccine. Germline V lookup: CDR1 SGHNT, CDR2 YYREEE (reference sequence). V shed 4 bases and J shed 6 bases, with 23 bases lying between them. The CDR3 consists of 16 residues. Some clones are missing from TCRdb's copy, which holds only in-frame ones; the method was immunoSEQ multiplex PCR. The sample has just under 85,000 clones, approximately 87% seen once. V is TRBV5-4 and J is TRBJ2-7; the D gene could be TRBD1 or TRBD2 (5 bases each). Here the sequenced sample was peripheral blood, taken on day 0 of AZD1222 vaccination. The TCR comes from an adult in good health. The CDR3 is CASSGGPKGPEGEQYF. Here the CDR3 DNA reads TGTGCCAGCAGCGGGGGACCCAAGGGCCCCGAAGGCGAGCAGTACTTC.